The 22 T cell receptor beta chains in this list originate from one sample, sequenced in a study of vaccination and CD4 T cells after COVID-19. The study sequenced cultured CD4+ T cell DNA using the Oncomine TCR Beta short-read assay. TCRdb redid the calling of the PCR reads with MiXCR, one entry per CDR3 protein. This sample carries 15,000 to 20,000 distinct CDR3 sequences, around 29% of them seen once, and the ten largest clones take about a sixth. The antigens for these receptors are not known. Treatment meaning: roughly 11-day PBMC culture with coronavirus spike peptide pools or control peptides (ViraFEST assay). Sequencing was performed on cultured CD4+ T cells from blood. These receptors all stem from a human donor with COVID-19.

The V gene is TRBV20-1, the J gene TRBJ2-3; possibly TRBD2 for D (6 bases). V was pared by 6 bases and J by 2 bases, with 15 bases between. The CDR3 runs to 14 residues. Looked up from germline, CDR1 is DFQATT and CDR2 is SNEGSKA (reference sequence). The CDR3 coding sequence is TGCAGTGCAACCGGGACTCAGAACACAGATACGCAGTATTTT. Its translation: CSATGTQNTDTQYF.

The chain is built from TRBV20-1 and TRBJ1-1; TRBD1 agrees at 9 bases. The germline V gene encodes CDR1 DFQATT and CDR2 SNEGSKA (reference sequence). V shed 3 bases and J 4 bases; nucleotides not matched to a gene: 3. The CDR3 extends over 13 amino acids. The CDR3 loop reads CSARDRGRTEAFF. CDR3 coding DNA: TGCAGTGCTAGGGACAGGGGCCGCACTGAAGCTTTCTTT.

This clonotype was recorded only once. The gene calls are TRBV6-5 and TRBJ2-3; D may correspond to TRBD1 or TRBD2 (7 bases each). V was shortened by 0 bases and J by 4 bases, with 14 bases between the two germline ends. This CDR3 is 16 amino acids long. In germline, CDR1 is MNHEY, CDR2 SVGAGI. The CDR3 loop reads CASSYSTGRGADTQYF. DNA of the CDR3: TGTGCCAGCAGTTACTCGACAGGGAGGGGGGCAGATACGCAGTATTTT.

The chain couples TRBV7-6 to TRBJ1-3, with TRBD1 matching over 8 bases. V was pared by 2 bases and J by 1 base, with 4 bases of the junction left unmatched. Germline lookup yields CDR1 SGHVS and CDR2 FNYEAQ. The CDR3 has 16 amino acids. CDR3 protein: CASSLYQGASGNTIYF. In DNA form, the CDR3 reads TGTGCCAGCAGCTTATATCAGGGGGCATCTGGAAACACCATATATTTT.

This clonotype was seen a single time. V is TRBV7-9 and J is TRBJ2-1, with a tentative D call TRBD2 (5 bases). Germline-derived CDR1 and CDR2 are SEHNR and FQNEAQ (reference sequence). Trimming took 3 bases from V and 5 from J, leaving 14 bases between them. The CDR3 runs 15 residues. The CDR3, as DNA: TGTGCCAGCAGCTTTCGGATGACTACTAACAATGAGCAGTTCTTC. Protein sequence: CASSFRMTTNNEQFF.

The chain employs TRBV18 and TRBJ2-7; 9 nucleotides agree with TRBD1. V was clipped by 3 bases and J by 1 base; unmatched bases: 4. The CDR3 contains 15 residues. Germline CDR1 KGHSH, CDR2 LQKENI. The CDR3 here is CASSPGQGRSYEQYF. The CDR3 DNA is TGTGCCAGCTCACCGGGACAGGGAAGATCCTACGAGCAGTACTTC.

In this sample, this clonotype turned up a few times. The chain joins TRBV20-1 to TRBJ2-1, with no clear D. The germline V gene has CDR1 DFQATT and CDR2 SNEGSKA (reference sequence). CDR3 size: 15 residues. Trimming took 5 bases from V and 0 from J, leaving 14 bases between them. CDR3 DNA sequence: TGCAGTGCTCCGGGCTTGATGAGCTCCTACAATGAGCAGTTCTTC. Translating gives CSAPGLMSSYNEQFF.

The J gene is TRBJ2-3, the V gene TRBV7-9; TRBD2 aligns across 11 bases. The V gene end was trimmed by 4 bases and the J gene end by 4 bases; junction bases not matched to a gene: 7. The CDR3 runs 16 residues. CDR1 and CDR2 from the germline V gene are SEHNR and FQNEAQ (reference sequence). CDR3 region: CASSSVTSGGPDTQYF. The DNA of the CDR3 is TGTGCCAGCAGCTCCGTTACTAGCGGGGGACCAGATACGCAGTATTTT.

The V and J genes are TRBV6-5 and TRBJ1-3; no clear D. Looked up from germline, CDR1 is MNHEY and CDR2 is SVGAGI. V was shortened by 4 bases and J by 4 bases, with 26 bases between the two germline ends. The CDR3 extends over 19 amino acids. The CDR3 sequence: CASSSSDAPGPPGGNTIYF. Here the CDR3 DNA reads TGTGCCAGCAGTTCCTCTGATGCTCCAGGACCACCGGGGGGAAACACCATATATTTT.

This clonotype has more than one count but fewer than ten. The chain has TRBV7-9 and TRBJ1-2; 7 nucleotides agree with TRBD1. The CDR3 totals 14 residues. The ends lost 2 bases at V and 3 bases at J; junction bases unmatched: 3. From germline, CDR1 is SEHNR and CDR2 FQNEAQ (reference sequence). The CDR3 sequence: CASSLRQGDYGYTF. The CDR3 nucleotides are TGTGCCAGCAGCTTAAGACAGGGTGACTATGGCTACACCTTC.

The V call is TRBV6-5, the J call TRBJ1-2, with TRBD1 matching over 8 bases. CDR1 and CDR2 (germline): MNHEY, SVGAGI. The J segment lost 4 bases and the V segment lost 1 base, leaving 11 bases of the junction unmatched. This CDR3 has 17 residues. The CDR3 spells CASSYYYAGGDGYGYTF. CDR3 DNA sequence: TGTGCCAGCAGTTACTATTATGCAGGGGGCGACGGCTATGGCTACACCTTC.

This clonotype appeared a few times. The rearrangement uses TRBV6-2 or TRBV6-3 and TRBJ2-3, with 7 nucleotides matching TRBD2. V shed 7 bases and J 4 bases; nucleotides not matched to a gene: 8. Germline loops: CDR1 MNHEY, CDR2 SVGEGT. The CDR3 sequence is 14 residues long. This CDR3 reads CASTERGRADTQYF. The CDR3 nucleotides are TGTGCCAGCACCGAACGGGGGAGGGCAGATACGCAGTATTTT.

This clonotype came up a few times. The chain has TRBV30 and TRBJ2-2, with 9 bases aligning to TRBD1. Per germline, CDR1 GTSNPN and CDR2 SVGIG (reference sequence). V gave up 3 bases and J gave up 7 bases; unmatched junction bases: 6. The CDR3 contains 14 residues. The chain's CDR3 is CAWSGTGKGGELFF. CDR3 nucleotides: TGTGCCTGGAGCGGGACAGGGAAGGGCGGGGAGCTGTTTTTT.

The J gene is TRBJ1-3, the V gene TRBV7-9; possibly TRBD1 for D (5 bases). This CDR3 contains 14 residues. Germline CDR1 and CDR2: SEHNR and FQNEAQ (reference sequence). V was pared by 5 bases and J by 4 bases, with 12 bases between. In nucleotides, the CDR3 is TGTGCCAGCAGCCGACAGACGAGAGGAAACACCATATATTTT. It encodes CASSRQTRGNTIYF. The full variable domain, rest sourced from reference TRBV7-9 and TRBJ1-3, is DTGVSQNPRHKITKRGQNVTFRCDPISEHNRLYWYRQTLGQGPEFLTYFQNEAQLEKSRLLSDRFSAERPKGSFSTLEIQRTEQGDSAMYLCASSRQTRGNTIYFGEGSWLTVV.

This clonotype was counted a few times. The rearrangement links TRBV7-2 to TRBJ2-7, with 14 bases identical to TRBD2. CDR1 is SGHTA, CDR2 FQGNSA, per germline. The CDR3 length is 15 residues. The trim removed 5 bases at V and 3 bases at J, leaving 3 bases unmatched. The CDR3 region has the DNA TGTGCCAGCAGCCCAGGGACTAGCGGGGGCTACGAGCAGTACTTC. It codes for CASSPGTSGGYEQYF.

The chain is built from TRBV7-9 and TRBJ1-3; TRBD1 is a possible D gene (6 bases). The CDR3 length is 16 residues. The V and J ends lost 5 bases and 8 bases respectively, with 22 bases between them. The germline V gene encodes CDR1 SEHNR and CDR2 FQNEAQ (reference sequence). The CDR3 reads CASSPGDWTARDTIYF. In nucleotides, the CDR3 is TGTGCCAGCAGCCCCGGAGATTGGACAGCTCGGGACACCATATATTTT.

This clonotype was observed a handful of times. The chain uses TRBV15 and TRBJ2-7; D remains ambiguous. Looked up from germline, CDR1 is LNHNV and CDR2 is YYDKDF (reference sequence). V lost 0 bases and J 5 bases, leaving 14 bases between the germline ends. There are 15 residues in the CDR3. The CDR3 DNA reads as TGTGCCACCAGCAGAGATGACATCTCTACCGACGAGCAGTACTTC. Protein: CATSRDDISTDEQYF.

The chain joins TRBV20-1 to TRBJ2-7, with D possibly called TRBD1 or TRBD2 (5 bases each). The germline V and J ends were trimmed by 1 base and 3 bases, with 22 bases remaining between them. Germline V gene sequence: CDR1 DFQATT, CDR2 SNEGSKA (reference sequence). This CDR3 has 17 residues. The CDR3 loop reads CSARGGAMRRGFYEQYF. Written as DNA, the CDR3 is TGCAGTGCTAGAGGTGGGGCAATGAGACGGGGCTTCTACGAGCAGTACTTC.

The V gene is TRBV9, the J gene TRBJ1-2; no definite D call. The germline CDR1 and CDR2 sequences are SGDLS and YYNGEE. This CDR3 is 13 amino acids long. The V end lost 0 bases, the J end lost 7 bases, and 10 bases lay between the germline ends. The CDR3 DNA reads TGTGCCAGCAGCGTAGGGGGTCAGCCTGGCTACACCTTC. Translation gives CASSVGGQPGYTF.

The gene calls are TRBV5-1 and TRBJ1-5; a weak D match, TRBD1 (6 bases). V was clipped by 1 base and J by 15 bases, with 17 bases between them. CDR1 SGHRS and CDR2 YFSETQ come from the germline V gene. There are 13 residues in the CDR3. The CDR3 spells CASSLNGGDTPHF. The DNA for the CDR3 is TGCGCCAGCAGCTTGAATGGGGGGGACACGCCGCATTTT.

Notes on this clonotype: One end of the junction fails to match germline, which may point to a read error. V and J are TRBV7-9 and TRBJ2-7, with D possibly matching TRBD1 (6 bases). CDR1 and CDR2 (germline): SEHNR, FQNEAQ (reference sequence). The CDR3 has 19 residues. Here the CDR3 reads CASSSFLDSHPYLSHEQYF. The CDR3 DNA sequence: TGTGCCAGCAGCTCCTTTTTGGACAGTCACCCTTATCTCTCCCACGAGCAGTACTTC.

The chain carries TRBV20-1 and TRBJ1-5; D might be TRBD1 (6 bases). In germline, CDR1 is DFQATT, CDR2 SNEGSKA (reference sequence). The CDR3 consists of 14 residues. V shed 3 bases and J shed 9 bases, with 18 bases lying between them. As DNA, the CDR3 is TGCAGTGCTAGGCCCCGGACAGTCTTCGGGCCCCAGCATTTT. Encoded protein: CSARPRTVFGPQHF.